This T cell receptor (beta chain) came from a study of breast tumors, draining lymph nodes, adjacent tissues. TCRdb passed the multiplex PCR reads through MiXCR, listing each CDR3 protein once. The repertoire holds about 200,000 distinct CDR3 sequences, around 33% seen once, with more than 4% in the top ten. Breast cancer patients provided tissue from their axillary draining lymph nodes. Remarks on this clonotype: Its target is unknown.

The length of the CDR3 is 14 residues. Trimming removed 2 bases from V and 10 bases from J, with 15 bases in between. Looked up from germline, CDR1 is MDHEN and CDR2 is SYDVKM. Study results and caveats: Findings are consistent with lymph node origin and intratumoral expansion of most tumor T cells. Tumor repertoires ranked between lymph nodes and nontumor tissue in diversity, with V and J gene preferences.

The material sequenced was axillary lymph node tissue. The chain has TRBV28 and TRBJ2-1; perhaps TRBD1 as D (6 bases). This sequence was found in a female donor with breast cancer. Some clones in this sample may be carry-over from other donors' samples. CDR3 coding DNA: TGTGCCAGCAGTTTAGTTCCCACAGGGCCCGAGCAGTTCTTC. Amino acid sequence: CASSLVPTGPEQFF.